This T cell receptor (beta chain) was recorded in a study of response to subunit inactivated influenza vaccine listed by TCRdb under 2018. For context, the study as a whole: Deep quantitative T cell receptor repertoire profiling was used in the study to track responses to a trivalent subunit inactivated influenza vaccine. Results and caveats for the whole study, not just this receptor: The authors proposed that each seasonal influenza vaccination may bring in only a limited number of new T cells.

The CDR3 starts with the cysteine, ends with the phenylalanine, and has 16 residues. Just the 48-base CDR3 DNA is kept, in frame starting at base 1. Based on the germline V gene, the CDR1 and CDR2 sequences are MNHEY and SVGEGT. Germline trimming amounts to 6 bases on V and 2 bases on J, with 8 as the count of junction bases outside the gene matches. This clonotype has only a few counts. Its antigen remains undetermined. Per-base quality was not reported, and no clone a single base away is much larger than it. The receptor library was made with RT-PCR. Data came from an Illumina HiSeq 2500. The public reads were reanalyzed by TCRdb: fastp trimming at Q25, MiXCR alignment, in-frame beta chains only. Every entry covers one CDR3 protein and lists the most common genes and DNA from its rows. For this sample the table gives a few hundred thousand distinct CDR3 sequences, of which around 15% were detected only once. 11% of the sample comes from the top ten.

In this chain, TRBV6-2 or TRBV6-3 is recombined with TRBJ2-1; 9 of the junction bases match TRBD2. Sequencing used PBMCs from blood, obtained less than 13 days after vaccination. The sequence was obtained from a man between 50 and 59 years old who received an inactivated influenza vaccine. Donor details come from another sample of the same person, matched by shared clones. The CDR3 reads as follows: CASRRGTSRPYNEQFF. At the DNA level, the sequence is TGTGCCAGCAGACGGGGGACTAGCCGTCCCTACAATGAGCAGTTCTTC.